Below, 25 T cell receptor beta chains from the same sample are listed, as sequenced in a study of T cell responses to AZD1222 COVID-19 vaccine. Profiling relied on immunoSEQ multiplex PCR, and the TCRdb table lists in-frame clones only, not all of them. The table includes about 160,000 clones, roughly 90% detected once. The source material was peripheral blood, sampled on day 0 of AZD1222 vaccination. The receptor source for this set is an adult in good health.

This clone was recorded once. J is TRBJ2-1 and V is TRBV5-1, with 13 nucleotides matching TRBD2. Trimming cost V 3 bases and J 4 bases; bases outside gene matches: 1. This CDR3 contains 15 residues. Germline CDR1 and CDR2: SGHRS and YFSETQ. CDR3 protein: CASSSGLAGYNEQFF. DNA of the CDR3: TGCGCCAGCAGCTCGGGACTAGCGGGATACAATGAGCAGTTCTTC.

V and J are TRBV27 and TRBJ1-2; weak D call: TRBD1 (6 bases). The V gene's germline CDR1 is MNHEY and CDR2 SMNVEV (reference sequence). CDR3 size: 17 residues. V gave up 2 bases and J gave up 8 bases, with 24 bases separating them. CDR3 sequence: CASSLESYSDSPRGYTF. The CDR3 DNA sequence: TGTGCCAGCAGTTTAGAGAGTTATTCGGACAGCCCTCGCGGCTACACCTTC.

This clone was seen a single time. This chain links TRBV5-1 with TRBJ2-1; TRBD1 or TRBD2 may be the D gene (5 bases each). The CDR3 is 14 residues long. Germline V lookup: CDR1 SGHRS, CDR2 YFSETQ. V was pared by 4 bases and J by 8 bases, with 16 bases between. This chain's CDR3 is CASSNRDPGHEQFF. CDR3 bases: TGCGCCAGCAGCAACCGGGACCCAGGACATGAGCAGTTCTTC.

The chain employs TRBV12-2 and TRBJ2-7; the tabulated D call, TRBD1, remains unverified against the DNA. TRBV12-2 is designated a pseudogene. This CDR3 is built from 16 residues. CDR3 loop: CASRLAPGQGDYEQYF. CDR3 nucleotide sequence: TGTGCAAGTCGCTTAGCGCCGGGACAGGGGGACTACGAGCAGTACTTC.

CDR3 loop: CASSLVSGGGGETQYF. The CDR3 DNA reads as TGCGCCAGCAGCTTGGTGTCAGGGGGCGGCGGAGAGACCCAGTACTTC. The gene calls are TRBV5-1 and TRBJ2-5, with 8 bases matching TRBD1. Germline V gene sequence: CDR1 SGHRS, CDR2 YFSETQ. CDR3 size: 16 residues. V gave up 0 bases and J gave up 4 bases; unmatched junction bases: 8. The full variable domain, its missing parts supplied by reference TRBV5-1 and TRBJ2-5, is KAGVTQTPRYLIKTRGQQVTLSCSPISGHRSVSWYQQTPGQGLQFLFEYFSETQRNKGNFPGRFSGRQFSNSRSEMNVSTLELGDSALYLCASSLVSGGGGETQYFGPGTRLLVL.

Here the CDR3 DNA reads TGTGCCAGCAGCGTAGACCCTGAAGCGGGGGTAAAGTACGAGCAGTACTTC. Protein sequence: CASSVDPEAGVKYEQYF. V is TRBV9 and J is TRBJ2-7; 8 bases map to TRBD2. Per the germline V gene, CDR1 is SGDLS and CDR2 is YYNGEE. V dropped 0 bases and J dropped 4; count of bases not matched to a gene: 12. The CDR3 length is 17 residues. Variable domain in full (rest from reference TRBV9 and TRBJ2-7): DSGVTQTPKHLITATGQRVTLRCSPRSGDLSVYWYQQSLDQGLQFLIQYYNGEERAKGNILERFSAQQFPDLHSELNLSSLELGDSALYFCASSVDPEAGVKYEQYFGPGTRLTVT.

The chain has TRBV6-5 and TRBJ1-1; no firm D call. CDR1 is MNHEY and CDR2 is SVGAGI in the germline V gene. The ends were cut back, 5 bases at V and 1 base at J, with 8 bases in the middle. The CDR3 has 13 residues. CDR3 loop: CASSRIANTEAFF. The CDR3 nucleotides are TGTGCCAGCAGTCGGATTGCGAACACTGAAGCTTTCTTT.

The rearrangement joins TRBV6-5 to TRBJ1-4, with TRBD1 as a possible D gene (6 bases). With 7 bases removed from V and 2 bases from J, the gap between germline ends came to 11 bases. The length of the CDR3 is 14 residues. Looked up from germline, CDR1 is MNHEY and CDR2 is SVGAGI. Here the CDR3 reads CASKKDSTNEKLFF. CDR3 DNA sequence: TGTGCCAGCAAGAAGGACAGCACTAATGAAAAACTGTTTTTT.

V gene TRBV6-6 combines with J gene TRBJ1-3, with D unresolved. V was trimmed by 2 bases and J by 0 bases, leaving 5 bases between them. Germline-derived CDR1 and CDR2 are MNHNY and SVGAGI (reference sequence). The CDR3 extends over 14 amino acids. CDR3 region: CASSYHDSGNTIYF. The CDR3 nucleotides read TGTGCCAGCAGTTACCATGACTCTGGAAACACCATATATTTT.

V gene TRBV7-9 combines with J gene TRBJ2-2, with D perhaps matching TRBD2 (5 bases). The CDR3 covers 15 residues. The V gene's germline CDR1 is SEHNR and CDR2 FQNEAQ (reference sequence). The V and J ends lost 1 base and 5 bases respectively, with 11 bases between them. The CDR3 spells CASSLDASRTGELFF. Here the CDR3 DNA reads TGTGCCAGCAGCTTAGATGCTAGCAGGACCGGGGAGCTGTTTTTT.

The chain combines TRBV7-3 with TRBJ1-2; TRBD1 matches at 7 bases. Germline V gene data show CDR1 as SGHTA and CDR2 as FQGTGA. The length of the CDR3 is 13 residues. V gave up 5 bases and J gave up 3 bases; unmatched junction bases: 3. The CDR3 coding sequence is TGTGCCAGCAGCCCTGACAGGGACTATGGCTACACCTTC. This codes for CASSPDRDYGYTF.

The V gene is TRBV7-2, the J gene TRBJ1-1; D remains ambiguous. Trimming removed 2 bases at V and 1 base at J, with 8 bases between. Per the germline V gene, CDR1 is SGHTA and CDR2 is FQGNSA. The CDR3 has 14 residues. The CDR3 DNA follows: TGTGCCAGCAGCTTACCACATCCGAACACTGAAGCTTTCTTT. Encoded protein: CASSLPHPNTEAFF. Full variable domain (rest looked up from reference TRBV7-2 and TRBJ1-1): GAGVSQSPSNKVTEKGKDVELRCDPISGHTALYWYRQSLGQGLEFLIYFQGNSAPDKSGLPSDRFSAERTGGSVSTLTIQRTQQEDSAVYLCASSLPHPNTEAFFGQGTRLTVV.

The CDR3: CSVVYGLSSSYEQYF. The CDR3 DNA sequence: TGCAGCGTTGTTTATGGTCTTTCCTCATCCTACGAGCAGTACTTC. This sequence joins TRBV29-1 and TRBJ2-7; D remains unclear. This CDR3 is built from 15 residues. The V and J ends lost 4 bases and 1 base respectively, with 17 bases between them. Per the germline V gene, CDR1 is SQVTM and CDR2 is ANQGSEA.

The CDR3 protein is CASSQVTGSGTEAFF. DNA for the CDR3: TGTGCCAGCAGCCAAGTGACAGGGTCGGGCACTGAAGCTTTCTTT. This chain uses TRBV4-2 with TRBJ1-1; 7 bases agree with TRBD1. The CDR3 runs 15 residues. CDR1 and CDR2 (germline): LGHNA, YNFKEQ. V gave up 1 base and J gave up 4 bases; unmatched junction bases: 6.

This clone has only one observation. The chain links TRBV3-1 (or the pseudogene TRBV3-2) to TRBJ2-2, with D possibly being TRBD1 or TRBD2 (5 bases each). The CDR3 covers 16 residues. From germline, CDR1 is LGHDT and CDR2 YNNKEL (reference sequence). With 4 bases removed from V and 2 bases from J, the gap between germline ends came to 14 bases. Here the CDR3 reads CASSLPGRVNTGELFF. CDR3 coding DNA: TGTGCCAGCAGCCTTCCGGGACGGGTCAACACCGGGGAGCTGTTTTTT.

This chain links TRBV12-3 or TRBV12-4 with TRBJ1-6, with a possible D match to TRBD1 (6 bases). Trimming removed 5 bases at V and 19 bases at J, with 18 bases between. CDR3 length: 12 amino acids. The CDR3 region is CASSPGGLGVHF. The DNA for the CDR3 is TGTGCCAGCAGTCCGGGGGGGCTGGGGGTTCACTTT.

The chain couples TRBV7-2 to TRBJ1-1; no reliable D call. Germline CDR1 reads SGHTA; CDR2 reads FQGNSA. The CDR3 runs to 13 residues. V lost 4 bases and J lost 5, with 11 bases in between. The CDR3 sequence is CASSSRAGTEAFF. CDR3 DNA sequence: TGTGCCAGCAGCTCGAGGGCGGGAACTGAAGCTTTCTTT.

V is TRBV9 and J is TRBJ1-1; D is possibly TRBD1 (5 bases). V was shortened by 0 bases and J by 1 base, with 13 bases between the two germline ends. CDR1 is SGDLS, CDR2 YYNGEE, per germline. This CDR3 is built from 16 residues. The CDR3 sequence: CASSVATGGSNTEAFF. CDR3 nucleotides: TGTGCCAGCAGCGTAGCTACAGGCGGATCGAACACTGAAGCTTTCTTT. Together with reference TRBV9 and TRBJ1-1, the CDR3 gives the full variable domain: DSGVTQTPKHLITATGQRVTLRCSPRSGDLSVYWYQQSLDQGLQFLIQYYNGEERAKGNILERFSAQQFPDLHSELNLSSLELGDSALYFCASSVATGGSNTEAFFGQGTRLTVV.

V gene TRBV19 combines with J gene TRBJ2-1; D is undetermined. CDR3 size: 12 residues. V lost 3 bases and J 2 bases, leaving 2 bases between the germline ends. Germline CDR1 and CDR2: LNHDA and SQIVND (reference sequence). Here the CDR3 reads CASSITYNEQFF. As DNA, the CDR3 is TGTGCCAGTAGTATTACCTACAATGAGCAGTTCTTC. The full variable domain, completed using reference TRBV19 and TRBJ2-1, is DGGITQSPKYLFRKEGQNVTLSCEQNLNHDAMYWYRQDPGQGLRLIYYSQIVNDFQKGDIAEGYSVSREKKESFPLTVTSAQKNPTAFYLCASSITYNEQFFGPGTRLTVL.

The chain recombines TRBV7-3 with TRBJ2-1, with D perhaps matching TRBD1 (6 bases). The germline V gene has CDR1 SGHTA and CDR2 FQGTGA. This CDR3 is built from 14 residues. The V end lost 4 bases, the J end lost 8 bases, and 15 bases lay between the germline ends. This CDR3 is CASSSRLGAHEQFF. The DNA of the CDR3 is TGTGCCAGCAGCTCACGCCTGGGGGCCCATGAGCAGTTCTTC.

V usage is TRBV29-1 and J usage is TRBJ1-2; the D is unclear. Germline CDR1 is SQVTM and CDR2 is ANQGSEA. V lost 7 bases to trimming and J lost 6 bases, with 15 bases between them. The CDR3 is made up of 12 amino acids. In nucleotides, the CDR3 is TGCAGCGCCTCCTTGTTGGGTGATGGCTACACCTTC. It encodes CSASLLGDGYTF. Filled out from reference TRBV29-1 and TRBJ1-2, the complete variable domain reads SAVISQKPSRDICQRGTSLTIQCQVDSQVTMMFWYRQQPGQSLTLIATANQGSEATYESGFVIDKFPISRPNLTFSTLTVSNMSPEDSSIYLCSASLLGDGYTFGSGTRLTVV.

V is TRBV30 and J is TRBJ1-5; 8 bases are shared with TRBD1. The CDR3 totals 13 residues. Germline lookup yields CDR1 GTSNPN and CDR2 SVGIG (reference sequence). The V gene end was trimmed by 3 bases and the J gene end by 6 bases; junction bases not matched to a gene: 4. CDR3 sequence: CAWSTGGTQPQHF. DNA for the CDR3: TGTGCCTGGAGCACAGGGGGTACTCAGCCCCAGCATTTT.

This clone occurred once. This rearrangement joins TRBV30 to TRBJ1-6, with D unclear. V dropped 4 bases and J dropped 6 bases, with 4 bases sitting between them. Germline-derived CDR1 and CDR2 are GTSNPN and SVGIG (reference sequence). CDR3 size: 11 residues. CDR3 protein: CAWTVNSPLHF. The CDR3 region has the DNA TGTGCCTGGACCGTTAATTCACCCCTCCACTTT.

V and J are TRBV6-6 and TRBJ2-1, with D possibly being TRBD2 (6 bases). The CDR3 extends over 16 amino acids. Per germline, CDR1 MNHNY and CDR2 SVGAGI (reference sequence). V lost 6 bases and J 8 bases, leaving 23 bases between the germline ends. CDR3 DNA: TGTGCCAGCAGCAGACTAGTGAAGGTGGATACCGATGAGCAGTTCTTC. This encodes CASSRLVKVDTDEQFF.

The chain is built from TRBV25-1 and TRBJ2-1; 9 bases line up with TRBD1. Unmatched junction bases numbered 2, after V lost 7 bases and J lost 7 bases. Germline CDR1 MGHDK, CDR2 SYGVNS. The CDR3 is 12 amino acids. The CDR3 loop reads CASTGQGNEQFF. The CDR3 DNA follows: TGTGCCAGCACGGGACAGGGTAATGAGCAGTTCTTC.